This T cell receptor (beta chain) was profiled in a study of PD-L1 blockade in urothelial cancer. Looking at the study overall: Most of the 29 patients were men who had bladder-origin urothelial cancer. Tumors had a median of roughly 1,400 T cells.

The length of the CDR3 is 12 residues. Deletions cut 6 bases from V and 0 bases from J, with 6 bases between. Germline lookup yields CDR1 MDHEN and CDR2 SYDVKM. Each patient presented with locally advanced or metastatic urothelial carcinoma. Added to each PCR by spiking were synthetic TCR analog templates. Sequencing used immunoSEQ multiplex PCR; TCRdb keeps in-frame clones, though not all of them. In the table there are some 35,000 clones, about a third of which are singletons. The chain combines TRBV28 with TRBJ2-7; D unclear. This specimen was tumor tissue, taken before atezolizumab (anti-PD-L1) treatment. The source of this sequence is a man in his 60s with urothelial cancer. The DNA of the CDR3 is TGTGCCAGCAGGCCGAGCTCCTACGAGCAGTACTTC. As protein: CASRPSSYEQYF.